The 32 T cell receptor beta chains given below trace back to one sample, sequenced in a study of cytomegalovirus exposure and HLA in healthy donors. Primers for the PCR totalled 60 Vbeta and 13 Jbeta. The method was immunoSEQ multiplex PCR; TCRdb's version includes in-frame clones alone and lacks a portion of them. Of about 120,000 clones listed, roughly 70% are singletons. What was sequenced was PBMCs. The origin of the receptors is a young man in good health and CMV-seropositive.

The chain couples TRBV18 to TRBJ1-6; maybe TRBD1 (6 bases). Germline assignment: CDR1 KGHSH and CDR2 LQKENI. The CDR3 contains 20 residues. Trimming took 3 bases from V and 3 from J, leaving 24 bases between them. In DNA, the CDR3 is TGTGCCAGCTCACCCAAAGCACCAGGGGCTCTGCGTAACTATAATTCACCCCTCCACTTT. Protein product: CASSPKAPGALRNYNSPLHF.

V and J are TRBV30 and TRBJ2-3, with D perhaps matching TRBD2 (6 bases). Trimming removed 5 bases from V and 3 bases from J, with 15 bases in between. The CDR3 spans 14 residues. CDR1 is GTSNPN, CDR2 SVGIG, per germline (reference sequence). In DNA, the CDR3 is TGTGCCTGGGGTGGTGGGGAGGTGACAGATACGCAGTATTTT. This translates into CAWGGGEVTDTQYF.

The rearrangement joins TRBV7-2 to TRBJ2-1; 8 bases match TRBD1. This CDR3 is built from 15 residues. The junction had 5 bases not matched to a gene; V was cut back by 5 bases and J by 2 bases. CDR1 SGHTA and CDR2 FQGNSA come from the germline V gene. The CDR3 DNA reads TGTGCCAGCAGCCCCACGGGACAGGCCTACAATGAGCAGTTCTTC. Its translation: CASSPTGQAYNEQFF.

This clone came up a few times. The V gene is TRBV9, the J gene TRBJ2-2, with D maybe TRBD1 (5 bases). The germline V gene encodes CDR1 SGDLS and CDR2 YYNGEE. The CDR3 consists of 15 residues. V shed 0 bases and J shed 8 bases, with 14 bases lying between them. The DNA for the CDR3 is TGTGCCAGCAGCGTAGATCCAGGGATCTCGGGGGAGCTGTTTTTT. Translating it yields CASSVDPGISGELFF.

This clone has only a few counts. Other DNA variants within this sample encode the same CDR3. V is TRBV27 and J is TRBJ1-1, with D possibly matching TRBD1 (5 bases). V shed 3 bases and J shed 0 bases, with 8 bases lying between them. This CDR3 has 14 amino acids. From germline, CDR1 is MNHEY and CDR2 SMNVEV (reference sequence). Here the CDR3 DNA reads TGTGCCAGCAGTTTGACGGGGGTGAACACTGAAGCTTTCTTT. It specifies CASSLTGVNTEAFF.

This clone came up a few times. An end of the junction does not agree with germline; a read error may underlie this. This chain joins TRBV27 and TRBJ2-4; 7 bases agree with TRBD1. The germline CDR1 and CDR2 sequences are MNHEY and SMNVEV (reference sequence). The CDR3 runs to 12 residues. The DNA for the CDR3 is TGTGCCAGCAGTTCCTTAACAGGGGATGAGGCCTTC. Translating it yields CASSSLTGDEAF.

The V and J genes are TRBV5-8 and TRBJ2-3; D is uncertain. The CDR3 loop spans 15 amino acids. The germline V and J ends were trimmed by 4 bases and 3 bases, with 15 bases remaining between them. Germline assignment: CDR1 SGHTS and CDR2 YDEGEE. The CDR3 sequence is CASSPGSIITDTQYF. The CDR3 region has the DNA TGTGCCAGCAGCCCCGGGTCAATCATTACAGATACGCAGTATTTT.

The chain links TRBV5-5 to TRBJ2-2, with D perhaps matching TRBD1 (5 bases). The CDR3 sequence is 17 residues long. The V and J ends lost 1 base and 4 bases respectively, with 17 bases between them. CDR1 SGHKS and CDR2 YYEKEE come from the germline V gene (reference sequence). CDR3 sequence: CASSLIGMTASTGELFF. The DNA of the CDR3 is TGTGCCAGCAGCTTGATAGGGATGACAGCGAGCACCGGGGAGCTGTTTTTT.

V usage is TRBV10-3 and J usage is TRBJ1-2, with D unclear. Germline V CDR1 and CDR2: ENHRY, SYGVKD. With 3 bases removed from V and 8 bases from J, the gap between germline ends came to 10 bases. The CDR3 is 12 amino acids. The CDR3 sequence is CAISDSPMGYTF. As DNA, the CDR3 is TGTGCCATCAGTGATTCCCCAATGGGCTACACCTTC.

The chain has TRBV6-6 and TRBJ2-7; TRBD1 matches at 7 bases. CDR3 size: 13 residues. Germline V gene sequence: CDR1 MNHNY, CDR2 SVGAGI (reference sequence). V trimming: 5 bases; J trimming: 4 bases; junction bases outside the gene matches: 5. CDR3 in DNA: TGTGCCAGCAGTAGGGACAGTTTGTACGAGCAGTACGTC. Translated: CASSRDSLYEQYV.

The genes are TRBV12-5 and TRBJ1-5; D ambiguous. Germline loops: CDR1 LGHNT, CDR2 FRNRAP. CDR3 length: 18 residues. V lost 0 bases and J lost 2, with 17 bases in between. CDR3 loop: CASGLVRSTLRRNQPQHF. CDR3 nucleotides: TGTGCTAGTGGTTTGGTACGGTCCACGCTGAGGCGCAATCAGCCCCAGCATTTT.

This clone has more than one count but fewer than ten. The chain carries TRBV6-1 and TRBJ2-7; no firm D call. V was shortened by 10 bases and J by 3 bases, with 10 bases between the two germline ends. The CDR3 extends over 11 amino acids. Germline V gene data show CDR1 as MNHNS and CDR2 as SASEGT. In DNA form, the CDR3 reads TGTGCCACCAGAGACGACTACGAGCAGTACGTC. Its protein product is CATRDDYEQYV.

The V call is TRBV10-1, the J call TRBJ2-6; a weak D match, TRBD1 (5 bases). The V end was cut by 2 bases, the J end by 0 bases, with 11 bases between. The CDR3 is 17 residues long. Per the germline V gene, CDR1 is WNHNN and CDR2 is SYGVQD (reference sequence). The CDR3 here is CASSEETEDSGANVLTF. In nucleotides, the CDR3 is TGCGCCAGCAGTGAGGAGACAGAGGACTCTGGGGCCAACGTCCTGACTTTC.

Only one count was recorded for this clone. This sequence joins TRBV9 and TRBJ1-6; 8 nucleotides agree with TRBD1. Trimming took 4 bases from V and 7 from J; bases not matched to a gene: 10. Germline CDR1 and CDR2: SGDLS and YYNGEE. The CDR3 length is 16 residues. As DNA, the CDR3 is TGTGCCAGCAGCCCCCGGACAGGGACAAGGAATTCACCCCTCCACTTT. This translates into CASSPRTGTRNSPLHF.

This rearrangement joins TRBV4-2 to TRBJ2-5; D perhaps matches TRBD1 (6 bases). Judging by the DNA end, TRBJ2-7 fits better; the J call may be wrong. The CDR3 has 13 residues. The germline V gene encodes CDR1 LGHNA and CDR2 YNFKEQ. CDR3 nucleotide sequence: TGTGCCAGCAGCCCCCACAGGGAATACGAGCAGTACTTC. Amino acids: CASSPHREYEQYF.

This chain joins TRBV5-6 and TRBJ2-7; 12 bases align to TRBD2. The CDR3 sequence is 17 residues long. The J segment lost 0 bases and the V segment lost 3 bases, leaving 7 bases of the junction unmatched. Germline lookup yields CDR1 SGHDT and CDR2 YYEEEE. CDR3 bases: TGTGCCAGCAGCTATCGGACTAGCGGGGCGTACTCCTACGAGCAGTACTTC. This gives the protein CASSYRTSGAYSYEQYF.

This chain uses TRBV15 with TRBJ1-1; tentatively, D is TRBD1 (6 bases). The CDR3 extends over 13 amino acids. V lost 4 bases and J 6 bases, leaving 12 bases between the germline ends. Germline CDR1 reads LNHNV; CDR2 reads YYDKDF (reference sequence). CDR3 region: CATSKTGFSEAFF. As DNA, the CDR3 is TGTGCCACCAGCAAAACAGGGTTCTCTGAAGCTTTCTTT.

The J gene is TRBJ2-5, the V gene TRBV28; 7 bases line up with TRBD1. Germline V gene data show CDR1 as MDHEN and CDR2 as SYDVKM. V lost 8 bases and J lost 5; bases outside the gene matches: 14. CDR3 length equals 15 residues. The CDR3 sequence: CASYHRGFPGETQYF. The CDR3 coding sequence is TGTGCCAGCTATCACAGGGGCTTCCCAGGGGAGACCCAGTACTTC.

The chain recombines TRBV5-8 with TRBJ2-1, with D possibly matching TRBD2 (7 bases). This CDR3 comprises 14 residues. Trimming removed 5 bases from V and 4 bases from J, with 13 bases in between. Germline V CDR1 and CDR2: SGHTS, YDEGEE. CDR3 amino acids: CASRGGDDYNEQFF. CDR3 nucleotide sequence: TGTGCCAGCAGAGGGGGGGATGATTACAATGAGCAGTTCTTC.

In its sample, this clone was seen once. The J gene is TRBJ2-3, the V gene TRBV6-1; a possible D gene is TRBD2 (5 bases). Germline V gene lookup returns CDR1 MNHNS and CDR2 SASEGT. V lost 3 bases and J lost 9, with 13 bases in between. CDR3 size: 13 residues. CDR3 in DNA: TGTGCCAGCAGTGATCCCCTGGAGGACACGCAGTATTTT. It is translated as CASSDPLEDTQYF.

V usage is TRBV6-5 and J usage is TRBJ2-5; no clear D. The CDR3 sequence is 14 residues long. The ends were cut back, 2 bases at V and 5 bases at J, with 12 bases in the middle. Germline V CDR1 and CDR2: MNHEY, SVGAGI. The CDR3 region is CASSYGSHWETQYF. As DNA, the CDR3 is TGTGCCAGCAGTTACGGCTCACATTGGGAGACCCAGTACTTC.

This clone has more than one count but fewer than ten. V gene TRBV5-1 combines with J gene TRBJ2-3; 10 nucleotides line up with TRBD2. With V trimmed by 4 bases and J by 4 bases, 12 bases remained unmatched. The CDR3 contains 17 residues. Germline CDR1 is SGHRS and CDR2 is YFSETQ. CDR3 residues: CASSLRSGGAGSDTQYF. In DNA form, the CDR3 reads TGCGCCAGCAGCCTCCGGAGCGGGGGGGCCGGGTCAGATACGCAGTATTTT.

CDR3 DNA sequence: TGTGCCAGCAGCCGGACAGGGGCCTACGAGCAGTACTTC. This codes for CASSRTGAYEQYF. The rearrangement links TRBV11-2 to TRBJ2-7; 9 nucleotides agree with TRBD1. The V gene's germline CDR1 is SGHAT and CDR2 FQNNGV. With 5 bases clipped from V and 2 bases from J, the junction kept 1 base outside the gene matches. The CDR3 has 13 amino acids. The entire variable domain, with the rest obtained from reference TRBV11-2 and TRBJ2-7, is as follows: EAGVAQSPRYKIIEKRQSVAFWCNPISGHATLYWYQQILGQGPKLLIQFQNNGVVDDSQLPKDRFSAERLKGVDSTLKIQPAKLEDSAVYLCASSRTGAYEQYFGPGTRLTVT.

The chain has TRBV25-1 and TRBJ2-2, with D tentatively TRBD1 (6 bases). The V gene's germline CDR1 is MGHDK and CDR2 SYGVNS. The V end was cut by 6 bases, the J end by 0 bases, with 11 bases between. The CDR3 loop spans 15 amino acids. Here the CDR3 DNA reads TGTGCCAGCAGAGGACAGCTCGCGAACACCGGGGAGCTGTTTTTT. Translation gives CASRGQLANTGELFF.

This clone was detected once. V and J are TRBV7-2 and TRBJ1-4; 7 bases map to TRBD1. The length of the CDR3 is 14 residues. From germline, CDR1 is SGHTA and CDR2 FQGNSA. J lost 7 bases, V lost 5 bases, and 7 bases had no gene match. This chain's CDR3 is CASSLGGTAEKLFF. CDR3 DNA: TGTGCCAGCAGCCTCGGAGGGACAGCTGAAAAACTGTTTTTT.

The gene calls are TRBV9 and TRBJ1-6; no reliable D call. The V gene lost 1 base and the J gene lost 5 bases, with 16 bases spanning the gap. The CDR3 sequence is 17 residues long. Germline lookup yields CDR1 SGDLS and CDR2 YYNGEE. The CDR3 loop reads CASSVFHGDIDNSPLHF. In nucleotides, the CDR3 is TGTGCCAGCAGCGTATTTCACGGGGATATAGATAATTCACCCCTCCACTTT.

This clone was seen once. V usage is TRBV2 and J usage is TRBJ2-7; tentatively, D is TRBD2 (5 bases). CDR1 is SNHLY, CDR2 FYNNEI, per germline. V was clipped by 9 bases and J by 2 bases, with 14 bases between them. This CDR3 region has 13 residues. The CDR3 here is CASSSGKPYEQYV. CDR3 nucleotides: TGTGCCAGTTCCTCCGGGAAACCCTACGAGCAGTACGTC.

This sequence joins TRBV10-3 and TRBJ2-6; a possible D gene is TRBD1 (7 bases). Trimming took 7 bases from V and 1 from J, leaving 17 bases between them. Germline V CDR1 and CDR2: ENHRY, SYGVKD. The CDR3 has 17 amino acids. The CDR3 spells CAITGGQLSSGANVLTF. CDR3 nucleotide sequence: TGTGCCATCACCGGGGGACAGCTTAGTTCTGGGGCCAACGTCCTGACTTTC.

The V and J genes are TRBV19 and TRBJ2-5; 10 bases agree with TRBD2. The V and J ends lost 7 bases and 5 bases, in that order; junction bases with no gene match: 10. CDR1 and CDR2 from the germline V gene are LNHDA and SQIVND (reference sequence). This CDR3 spans 15 amino acids. The CDR3 nucleotides are TGTGCCAGTATGGCCAGCGGGGGGGCACTGGAGACCCAGTACTTC. This sequence encodes CASMASGGALETQYF.

The chain has TRBV5-6 and TRBJ1-5, with D perhaps TRBD1 (6 bases). Germline V gives CDR1 SGHDT, CDR2 YYEEEE. This CDR3 is 16 amino acids long. Trimming took 4 bases from V and 7 from J, leaving 21 bases between them. CDR3 DNA sequence: TGTGCCAGCAGCGGGAGGGTTGGGGGGGGCGGGCAGCCCCAGCATTTT. Protein sequence: CASSGRVGGGGQPQHF.

This sequence joins TRBV18 and TRBJ1-1; the D gene is possibly TRBD1 (5 bases). Trimming cost V 2 bases and J 4 bases, with 11 bases left between them. Germline-derived CDR1 and CDR2 are KGHSH and LQKENI. The CDR3 has 14 residues. The CDR3 region is CASSPGGEITEAFF. In DNA, the CDR3 is TGTGCCAGCTCACCAGGGGGGGAGATCACTGAAGCTTTCTTT.

V and J are TRBV5-3 and TRBJ1-6, with 10 bases aligning to TRBD1. TRBV5-3 is flagged as an ORF with uncertain function. The trim removed 1 base at V and 10 bases at J, leaving 8 bases unmatched. The CDR3 has 16 amino acids. DNA for the CDR3: TGTGCCAGAAGCTTGTATCGCGGGACAGGGGTATCACCCCTCCACTTT. This translates into CARSLYRGTGVSPLHF.